This T cell receptor beta chain is from a study of OX40 agonist ivuxolimab in advanced cancers. Study information: Patients were treated with ivuxolimab, an agonistic anti-OX40 (CD134) antibody. Study-level results: There were, on average, more expanded clones in CD8+ T cells than in CD4+. Partial responders receiving 0.1-3.0 mg/kg showed among the lowest clonal expansion. Low normalized T-cell clonal expansion was also seen in some nonresponders.

Worth noting for this clone: Its matching antigen is unknown.

The germline gives CDR1 SQVTM, CDR2 ANQGSEA. With 3 bases removed from V and 0 bases from J, the gap between germline ends came to 8 bases. The CDR3 is made up of 13 amino acids. TCRdb's copy holds only in-frame clones and misses some; the assay was immunoSEQ multiplex PCR. The sample holds around 94,000 clones, around 90% seen once. The source is an adult with an advanced solid tumor such as melanoma, head and neck, liver or kidney cancer. The gene calls are TRBV29-1 and TRBJ1-1; D is unresolved. The sequencing used CD4+ or CD8+ T cells sorted from blood, collected in a trial of the OX40 agonist ivuxolimab. CDR3 DNA: TGCAGCGTTGACCCGGGGATGAACACTGAAGCTTTCTTT. Its translation: CSVDPGMNTEAFF. Combining the CDR3 with reference TRBV29-1 and TRBJ1-1 gives the whole variable domain SAVISQKPSRDICQRGTSLTIQCQVDSQVTMMFWYRQQPGQSLTLIATANQGSEATYESGFVIDKFPISRPNLTFSTLTVSNMSPEDSSIYLCSVDPGMNTEAFFGQGTRLTVV.